The 23 T cell receptor beta chains in this list originate from one sample, sequenced in a study of naive and memory T cell subsets. Both TRBC1 and TRBC2 were covered by a beta constant-region primer of two equimolar oligonucleotides. Four rounds of PCR amplified the ligated cDNA using nested alpha and beta constant-region primers plus SP2. Using its own MiXCR run on the UMI-ligation and nested PCR reads, TCRdb lists one record per CDR3 protein. This table has around 110,000 distinct CDR3 sequences, over 30% appearing once. Specimen: central memory CD4+ T cells from blood. Receptor source: a human donor in good health.

The chain carries TRBV20-1 and TRBJ2-2, with D perhaps TRBD1 (5 bases). Germline-derived CDR1 and CDR2 are DFQATT and SNEGSKA (reference sequence). The CDR3 is made up of 15 amino acids. The V gene lost 2 bases and the J gene lost 2 bases, with 12 bases spanning the gap. The CDR3 loop is CSARFRGFNTGELFF. The CDR3 region has the DNA TGCAGTGCTAGATTTAGGGGCTTTAACACCGGGGAGCTGTTTTTT.

This clonotype was seen a handful of times. This rearrangement joins TRBV29-1 to TRBJ1-2, with a weak D call TRBD1 (5 bases). CDR1 and CDR2 from the germline V gene are SQVTM and ANQGSEA. Trimming took 7 bases from V and 6 from J, leaving 12 bases between them. This CDR3 contains 11 residues. The CDR3 reads CSARAGNGYTF. In DNA, the CDR3 is TGCAGCGCTAGGGCAGGGAATGGCTACACCTTC.

CDR3 nucleotide sequence: TGCAGCGTTGCGACCGCGGGACAGGCAACCTACGAGCAGTACTTC. Residues: CSVATAGQATYEQYF. The chain has TRBV29-1 and TRBJ2-7; TRBD1 matches 8 bases. Germline V CDR1 and CDR2: SQVTM, ANQGSEA. V shed 4 bases and J 2 bases; nucleotides not matched to a gene: 10. The CDR3 covers 15 residues.

Notes on this clonotype: The junction departs from the called germline gene at one end, perhaps through a read error. This chain connects TRBV7-6 to TRBJ2-7; D not certain. From germline, CDR1 is SGHVS and CDR2 FNYEAQ. The CDR3 is 12 amino acids. Here the CDR3 DNA reads TGTGCCAGCAGCCTCACCCCTTACGAGCAGTGCTTC. Translated, it gives CASSLTPYEQCF.

This sequence joins TRBV28 and TRBJ2-5; D is possibly TRBD1 (5 bases). The CDR3 is made up of 15 amino acids. V was clipped by 2 bases and J by 4 bases, with 14 bases between them. The germline V gene encodes CDR1 MDHEN and CDR2 SYDVKM. Here the CDR3 reads CASSLQGAGLETQYF. The DNA for the CDR3 is TGTGCCAGCAGTTTACAGGGTGCCGGGCTAGAGACCCAGTACTTC. Full variable domain (missing parts from reference TRBV28 and TRBJ2-5): DVKVTQSSRYLVKRTGEKVFLECVQDMDHENMFWYRQDPGLGLRLIYFSYDVKMKEKGDIPEGYSVSREKKERFSLILESASTNQTSMYLCASSLQGAGLETQYFGPGTRLLVL.

Here the CDR3 DNA reads TGTGCCAGCAGTTACTCCCAGACTAGCGGCTCCTACAATGAGCAGTTCTTC. Residues: CASSYSQTSGSYNEQFF. The chain carries TRBV6-2 or TRBV6-3 and TRBJ2-1, with TRBD2 matching over 9 bases. The CDR3 totals 17 residues. V lost 0 bases to trimming and J lost 0 bases; unmatched junction nucleotides: 3. Germline assignment: CDR1 MNHEY and CDR2 SVGEGT.

The chain combines TRBV28 with TRBJ1-1, with D perhaps TRBD1 (5 bases). Trimming pared 4 bases from V and 0 bases from J, leaving 12 bases between. This CDR3 region has 15 residues. Germline V gives CDR1 MDHEN, CDR2 SYDVKM. CDR3 protein: CASSSAGLLNTEAFF. The CDR3 nucleotides are TGTGCCAGCAGTTCCGCAGGGCTCTTGAACACTGAAGCTTTCTTT.

The rearrangement joins TRBV14 to TRBJ2-3; D call uncertain. V was cut by 1 base and J by 6 bases, with 11 bases left in between. The CDR3 totals 14 residues. Germline V gene sequence: CDR1 SGHDN, CDR2 FVKESK. The CDR3 here is CASSQGLGRDTQYF. The CDR3 nucleotides read TGTGCCAGCAGCCAAGGTCTAGGACGGGATACGCAGTATTTT. The entire variable domain, with the rest obtained from reference TRBV14 and TRBJ2-3, is as follows: EAGVTQFPSHSVIEKGQTVTLRCDPISGHDNLYWYRRVMGKEIKFLLHFVKESKQDESGMPNNRFLAERTGGTYSTLKVQPAELEDSGVYFCASSQGLGRDTQYFGPGTRLTVL.

This clonotype was detected a few times. The CDR3 DNA is TGTGCCAGTAGTATGGGACACCAGAACACTGAAGCTTTCTTT. Translated, it gives CASSMGHQNTEAFF. This chain joins TRBV19 and TRBJ1-1, with D possibly TRBD1 on 6 matching bases. The CDR3 spans 14 residues. Trimming pared 3 bases from V and 1 base from J, leaving 9 bases between. Germline V gene sequence: CDR1 LNHDA, CDR2 SQIVND (reference sequence).

This clonotype was counted only a few times. The V and J genes are TRBV18 and TRBJ2-3; no definite D call. The V end was cut by 2 bases, the J end by 1 base, with 1 base between. The CDR3 covers 12 residues. The V gene's germline CDR1 is KGHSH and CDR2 LQKENI. The CDR3 region is CASSPGTDTQYF. DNA for the CDR3: TGTGCCAGCTCACCAGGCACAGATACGCAGTATTTT.

This chain links TRBV2 with TRBJ2-3, with D unresolved. There are 14 residues in the CDR3. CDR1 and CDR2 (germline): SNHLY, FYNNEI. Trimming shortened V by 3 bases and J by 1 base, and 8 bases separated the two germline ends. The CDR3 sequence is CASSENRRTDTQYF. In DNA form, the CDR3 reads TGTGCCAGCAGTGAGAACCGACGCACAGATACGCAGTATTTT.

This clonotype has more than one count but fewer than ten. The chain uses TRBV19 and TRBJ2-1, with 10 nucleotides matching TRBD2. In germline, CDR1 is LNHDA, CDR2 SQIVND (reference sequence). The ends lost 8 bases at V and 8 bases at J; junction bases unmatched: 6. There are 13 residues in the CDR3. Here the CDR3 DNA reads TGTGCCAGTTCGGGACTAGCGTTGGATGAGCAGTTCTTC. This codes for CASSGLALDEQFF.

The V call is TRBV10-3, the J call TRBJ2-7, with D perhaps given as TRBD1 or TRBD2 (6 bases each). V gave up 10 bases and J gave up 2 bases, with 12 bases separating them. Germline loops: CDR1 ENHRY, CDR2 SYGVKD. The CDR3 spans 12 residues. The CDR3 loop reads CATRGPAYEQYF. CDR3 DNA sequence: TGTGCCACCCGGGGGCCCGCCTACGAGCAGTACTTC.

The gene calls are TRBV19 and TRBJ2-4; D remains ambiguous. Germline V gives CDR1 LNHDA, CDR2 SQIVND (reference sequence). This CDR3 region has 15 residues. V dropped 2 bases and J dropped 2 bases, with 10 bases sitting between them. DNA of the CDR3: TGTGCCAGTAGTATACGCTTTCTAACCAAAAACATTCAGTACTTC. The encoded protein is CASSIRFLTKNIQYF.

The genes are TRBV6-2 or TRBV6-3 and TRBJ2-7; TRBD2 aligns across 8 bases. From germline, CDR1 is MNHEY and CDR2 SVGEGT. The CDR3 spans 12 residues. J lost 4 bases, V lost 6 bases, and 2 bases had no gene match. CDR3 in amino acids: CASRAGVYEQYF. The CDR3 DNA sequence: TGTGCCAGCAGAGCGGGAGTTTACGAGCAGTACTTC.

The V call is TRBV5-6, the J call TRBJ2-1; D is perhaps TRBD1 (5 bases). The germline V gene encodes CDR1 SGHDT and CDR2 YYEEEE. This CDR3 is built from 16 residues. V lost 0 bases, J lost 3 bases, and 13 bases lay in between. The chain's CDR3 is CASSLGQGGGYNEQFF. CDR3 coding DNA: TGTGCCAGCAGCTTGGGTCAGGGTGGTGGCTACAATGAGCAGTTCTTC.

The V gene is TRBV25-1, the J gene TRBJ2-7, with TRBD1 identical over 8 bases. The CDR3 has 14 residues. From germline, CDR1 is MGHDK and CDR2 SYGVNS. V lost 7 bases, J lost 7 bases, and 12 bases stayed unmatched. DNA of the CDR3: TGTGCCAGCAACTGGGCAGGGGGCAGCGGGGAGCAGTACTTC. Residues: CASNWAGGSGEQYF.

In its sample, this clonotype was seen a few times. The rearrangement uses TRBV5-6 and TRBJ1-1; TRBD1 matches at 8 bases. Germline trimming cut 4 bases from V and 6 bases from J; bases unmatched to any gene: 8. The CDR3 consists of 14 residues. The germline gives CDR1 SGHDT, CDR2 YYEEEE. The CDR3 sequence: CASSLLTGASEAFF. The CDR3 DNA is TGTGCCAGCAGCCTTTTGACAGGGGCATCTGAAGCTTTCTTT. Together with reference TRBV5-6 and TRBJ1-1, the CDR3 gives the full variable domain: DAGVTQSPTHLIKTRGQQVTLRCSPKSGHDTVSWYQQALGQGPQFIFQYYEEEERQRGNFPDRFSGHQFPNYSSELNVNALLLGDSALYLCASSLLTGASEAFFGQGTRLTVV.

In this sample, this clonotype turned up many times. Germline and junction disagree at one end, which may indicate a read error. V is TRBV11-2 and J is TRBJ2-4; the match to TRBD1 covers 9 bases. Germline V gives CDR1 SGHAT, CDR2 FQNNGV. The CDR3 runs to 11 residues. For the CDR3, the DNA is TGTGCCAGCAGCCCCGACAGGGGGGTAAACTTC. The encoded protein is CASSPDRGVNF.

The chain joins TRBV19 to TRBJ2-1, with 7 bases identical to TRBD2. The CDR3 is made up of 14 amino acids. Losses at the gene ends were 4 bases for V and 5 bases for J; bases not matched to a gene: 5. Germline V lookup: CDR1 LNHDA, CDR2 SQIVND (reference sequence). CDR3 in amino acids: CASSNGRTNNEQFF. CDR3 nucleotide sequence: TGTGCCAGTAGTAACGGGAGGACCAACAATGAGCAGTTCTTC. Combining the CDR3 with reference TRBV19 and TRBJ2-1 gives the whole variable domain DGGITQSPKYLFRKEGQNVTLSCEQNLNHDAMYWYRQDPGQGLRLIYYSQIVNDFQKGDIAEGYSVSREKKESFPLTVTSAQKNPTAFYLCASSNGRTNNEQFFGPGTRLTVL.

This clonotype was counted between two and nine times. The rearrangement joins TRBV5-1 to TRBJ2-1; 7 bases match TRBD1. The CDR3 is made up of 13 amino acids. Germline V gene data show CDR1 as SGHRS and CDR2 as YFSETQ. V was pared by 4 bases and J by 14 bases, with 12 bases of the junction left unmatched. CDR3 loop: CASSTRQGNEEFF. CDR3 bases: TGCGCCAGCAGCACTAGACAGGGAAACGAGGAGTTCTTC.

With respect to this clonotype: No DNA is shown, since the ends of the CDR3 on it are uncertain; the CDR3 is the one TCRdb lists. The CDR3 sequence is CSVASGTRFF. The rearrangement joins TRBV29-1 to TRBJ2-1; the D call in the table, TRBD2, was not verified against the DNA. Looked up from germline, CDR1 is SQVTM and CDR2 is ANQGSEA. Both ends counted, the CDR3 spans 10 residues.

The V call is TRBV6-5, the J call TRBJ2-3, with a possible D match to TRBD1 (5 bases). The CDR3 consists of 16 residues. V was pared by 5 bases and J by 2 bases, with 17 bases between. Germline CDR1 is MNHEY and CDR2 is SVGAGI. In DNA form, the CDR3 reads TGTGCCAGCAGTCTCCGCCAGGGTCTAGACACAGATACGCAGTATTTT. Protein: CASSLRQGLDTDTQYF.